Below are 26 T cell receptor beta chains sequenced from a single sample in a study of radiotherapy plus CTLA-4 blockade in lung cancer. Measured with immunoSEQ multiplex PCR; TCRdb has only the in-frame clones, and not every one. Of about 62,000 clones detected, approximately 76% appear once; the ten largest clones hold 2.5% to 3%. This sample comprised peripheral blood, obtained from a patient treated with radiotherapy plus ipilimumab. These receptors all come from a human donor with non-small cell lung cancer who had a complete response to radiotherapy plus ipilimumab.

The chain combines TRBV28 with TRBJ2-1; 9 bases match TRBD2. This CDR3 is 18 amino acids long. From germline, CDR1 is MDHEN and CDR2 SYDVKM. Trimming at V came to 5 bases and at J to 0 bases, leaving 11 bases not matched to a gene. The chain's CDR3 is CASSPAPYSGGSYNEQFF. In DNA, the CDR3 is TGTGCCAGCAGTCCGGCTCCCTATAGCGGGGGCTCCTACAATGAGCAGTTCTTC. Combining the CDR3 with reference TRBV28 and TRBJ2-1 gives the whole variable domain DVKVTQSSRYLVKRTGEKVFLECVQDMDHENMFWYRQDPGLGLRLIYFSYDVKMKEKGDIPEGYSVSREKKERFSLILESASTNQTSMYLCASSPAPYSGGSYNEQFFGPGTRLTVL.

For the CDR3, the DNA is TGTGCCAGCAGCTCCCAAGGACAGGGTTTTTCACCCCTCCACTTT. This sequence encodes CASSSQGQGFSPLHF. V usage is TRBV7-2 and J usage is TRBJ1-6; 8 bases are a match to TRBD1. Germline CDR1 SGHTA, CDR2 FQGNSA. The CDR3 has 15 amino acids. Germline trimming cut 4 bases from V and 9 bases from J; bases unmatched to any gene: 8.

This clone was seen more than once but under ten times. The rearrangement joins TRBV6-1 to TRBJ1-1; 9 nucleotides match TRBD1. The CDR3 runs to 11 residues. CDR1 is MNHNS, CDR2 SASEGT, per germline. The V and J ends lost 10 bases and 8 bases, in that order; junction bases with no gene match: 5. The CDR3 sequence is CATDRGFEAFF. CDR3 nucleotides: TGTGCCACCGACAGGGGGTTCGAAGCTTTCTTT.

The CDR3, as DNA: TGTGCCAGCAGTGTACAGCTGTACACAGATACGCAGTATTTT. This codes for CASSVQLYTDTQYF. This chain connects TRBV2 to TRBJ2-3; D remains unclear. Trimming shortened V by 4 bases and J by 2 bases, and 10 bases separated the two germline ends. The CDR3 loop spans 14 amino acids. Germline CDR1 is SNHLY and CDR2 is FYNNEI.

The chain combines TRBV19 with TRBJ2-1; tentative D call: TRBD2 (6 bases). Germline V CDR1 and CDR2: LNHDA, SQIVND (reference sequence). CDR3 length: 16 residues. The V end lost 3 bases, the J end lost 6 bases, and 18 bases lay between the germline ends. The CDR3 DNA reads TGTGCCAGTAGTATCGCCTCCGCGGGAAACGGCAATGAGCAGTTCTTC. This gives the protein CASSIASAGNGNEQFF.

The CDR3 DNA reads as TGTGCCAGCAGCGTGAGAGTGAGCTCCTACAATGAGCAGTTCTTC. Its translation is CASSVRVSSYNEQFF. V usage is TRBV9 and J usage is TRBJ2-1; D not certain. The V end lost 2 bases, the J end lost 0 bases, and 9 bases lay between the germline ends. Germline CDR1 reads SGDLS; CDR2 reads YYNGEE. The CDR3 spans 15 residues.

The V call is TRBV19, the J call TRBJ1-1; 9 positions agree with TRBD1. Trimming took 4 bases from V and 4 from J; bases not matched to a gene: 10. CDR1 LNHDA and CDR2 SQIVND come from the germline V gene (reference sequence). The CDR3 is 16 amino acids. The CDR3 spells CASSRRQGGKGTEAFF. CDR3 nucleotides: TGTGCCAGTAGTAGGAGACAGGGGGGAAAGGGCACTGAAGCTTTCTTT.

The V call is TRBV9, the J call TRBJ1-1; D remains unclear. The V and J ends lost 0 bases and 1 base respectively, with 7 bases between them. There are 14 residues in the CDR3. From germline, CDR1 is SGDLS and CDR2 YYNGEE. This chain's CDR3 is CASSVDPRNTEAFF. In DNA, the CDR3 is TGTGCCAGCAGCGTAGACCCCAGGAACACTGAAGCTTTCTTT.

J is TRBJ1-3 and V is TRBV6-5; TRBD1 aligns across 8 bases. CDR1 is MNHEY, CDR2 SVGAGI, per germline. The CDR3 spans 15 residues. The V gene end was trimmed by 6 bases and the J gene end by 4 bases; junction bases not matched to a gene: 8. The CDR3 reads CASRTRGRGGNTIYF. In nucleotides, the CDR3 is TGTGCCAGCAGGACCAGGGGGCGCGGAGGAAACACCATATATTTT.

The chain recombines TRBV2 with TRBJ2-7; 8 positions match TRBD2. The CDR3 loop spans 12 amino acids. CDR1 is SNHLY and CDR2 is FYNNEI in the germline V gene. V trimming: 7 bases; J trimming: 3 bases; junction bases outside the gene matches: 2. Here the CDR3 DNA reads TGTGCCAGCACAGGGACTAGCTACGAGCAGTACTTC. It specifies CASTGTSYEQYF.

The rearrangement links TRBV14 to TRBJ2-7; D gene uncertain. The CDR3 contains 13 residues. V was trimmed by 1 base and J by 3 bases, leaving 7 bases between them. Germline lookup yields CDR1 SGHDN and CDR2 FVKESK. The CDR3 region has the DNA TGTGCCAGCAGCCAAGTCCGAGGCTACGAGCAGTACTTC. This translates into CASSQVRGYEQYF.

V and J are TRBV7-2 and TRBJ2-3; TRBD2 is a possible D gene (6 bases). The germline CDR1 and CDR2 sequences are SGHTA and FQGNSA. Deletions cut 5 bases from V and 0 bases from J, with 9 bases between. The CDR3 sequence is 14 residues long. Here the CDR3 DNA reads TGTGCCAGCAGCCCAGGGACTAGCACAGATACGCAGTATTTT. Its translation is CASSPGTSTDTQYF. The entire variable domain, with the rest obtained from reference TRBV7-2 and TRBJ2-3, is as follows: GAGVSQSPSNKVTEKGKDVELRCDPISGHTALYWYRQSLGQGLEFLIYFQGNSAPDKSGLPSDRFSAERTGGSVSTLTIQRTQQEDSAVYLCASSPGTSTDTQYFGPGTRLTVL.

V gene TRBV2 combines with J gene TRBJ2-1; TRBD2 is a possible D gene (6 bases). CDR3 length: 13 amino acids. Trimming removed 6 bases at V and 3 bases at J, with 9 bases between. The germline V gene encodes CDR1 SNHLY and CDR2 FYNNEI. Written as DNA, the CDR3 is TGTGCCAGCAGGGCGGGATTCTACAATGAGCAGTTCTTC. It encodes CASRAGFYNEQFF. Looking up the rest from reference TRBV2 and TRBJ2-1 gives the full variable domain: EPEVTQTPSHQVTQMGQEVILRCVPISNHLYFYWYRQILGQKVEFLVSFYNNEISEKSEIFDDQFSVERPDGSNFTLKIRSTKLEDSAMYFCASRAGFYNEQFFGPGTRLTVL.

This clone came up a few times. V and J are TRBV9 and TRBJ2-2; D is possibly TRBD2 (5 bases). V lost 3 bases, J lost 5 bases, and 14 bases lay in between. Per germline, CDR1 SGDLS and CDR2 YYNGEE. This CDR3 has 15 amino acids. The CDR3 protein is CASSARGSQTGELFF. DNA of the CDR3: TGTGCCAGCAGCGCCCGGGGAAGCCAGACCGGGGAGCTGTTTTTT.

V gene TRBV7-2 combines with J gene TRBJ1-2, with D tentatively TRBD1 (5 bases). The V gene's germline CDR1 is SGHTA and CDR2 FQGNSA. V was trimmed by 3 bases and J by 5 bases, leaving 13 bases between them. The CDR3 has 14 residues. For the CDR3, the DNA is TGTGCCAGCAGCTTTGGTGCAGGGCAGTATGGCTACACCTTC. This sequence encodes CASSFGAGQYGYTF. The complete variable domain, with remaining parts taken from reference TRBV7-2 and TRBJ1-2, reads GAGVSQSPSNKVTEKGKDVELRCDPISGHTALYWYRQSLGQGLEFLIYFQGNSAPDKSGLPSDRFSAERTGGSVSTLTIQRTQQEDSAVYLCASSFGAGQYGYTFGSGTRLTVV.

The CDR3 loop is CASGLVGAGEQFF. The CDR3 region has the DNA TGTGCTAGTGGTTTGGTAGGGGCGGGGGAGCAGTTCTTC. V is TRBV12-5 and J is TRBJ2-1, with D possibly being TRBD2 (6 bases). Per germline, CDR1 LGHNT and CDR2 FRNRAP. Trimming stripped 0 bases from V and 10 bases from J, with 10 bases between. CDR3 size: 13 residues. Complete variable domain (other parts from reference TRBV12-5 and TRBJ2-1): DARVTQTPRHKVTEMGQEVTMRCQPILGHNTVFWYRQTMMQGLELLAYFRNRAPLDDSGMPKDRFSAEMPDATLATLKIQPSEPRDSAVYFCASGLVGAGEQFFGPGTRLTVL.

The chain is built from TRBV11-2 and TRBJ1-6; 8 bases line up with TRBD1. Trimming took 5 bases from V and 9 from J; bases not matched to a gene: 9. The CDR3 extends over 15 amino acids. Germline assignment: CDR1 SGHAT and CDR2 FQNNGV. CDR3 amino acids: CASSTRTGLFSPLHF. The DNA for the CDR3 is TGTGCCAGCAGCACCAGGACAGGGCTGTTTTCACCCCTCCACTTT.

V usage is TRBV5-8 and J usage is TRBJ1-5, with D uncertain. This CDR3 is built from 15 residues. Germline CDR1 and CDR2: SGHTS and YDEGEE. The V end lost 0 bases, the J end lost 0 bases, and 7 bases lay between the germline ends. CDR3 bases: TGTGCCAGCAGCTTGGGGCAGATTAGCAATCAGCCCCAGCATTTT. This gives the protein CASSLGQISNQPQHF. Together with reference TRBV5-8 and TRBJ1-5, the CDR3 gives the full variable domain: EAGVTQSPTHLIKTRGQQATLRCSPISGHTSVYWYQQALGLGLQFLLWYDEGEERNRGNFPPRFSGRQFPNYSSELNVNALELEDSALYLCASSLGQISNQPQHFGDGTRLSIL.

Here the CDR3 reads CATSRERGGPYEQYF. CDR3 DNA: TGTGCCACCAGCAGAGAGCGGGGGGGCCCCTACGAGCAGTACTTC. This chain joins TRBV15 and TRBJ2-7; 9 nucleotides align to TRBD2. The CDR3 covers 15 residues. V shed 0 bases, J shed 2 bases, and the junction held 2 bases outside the gene matches. CDR1 and CDR2 from the germline V gene are LNHNV and YYDKDF (reference sequence). The complete variable domain, with remaining parts taken from reference TRBV15 and TRBJ2-7, reads DAMVIQNPRYQVTQFGKPVTLSCSQTLNHNVMYWYQQKSSQAPKLLFHYYDKDFNNEADTPDNFQSRRPNTSFCFLDIRSPGLGDTAMYLCATSRERGGPYEQYFGPGTRLTVT.

The chain has TRBV5-1 and TRBJ1-2; 7 positions match TRBD1. Germline values: CDR1 SGHRS, CDR2 YFSETQ. The CDR3 runs to 15 residues. V lost 4 bases to trimming and J lost 3 bases; unmatched junction nucleotides: 9. The DNA of the CDR3 is TGCGCCAGCAGCATACCGGGACAGCGAGACTATGGCTACACCTTC. Translating it yields CASSIPGQRDYGYTF.

The chain employs TRBV6-5 and TRBJ1-1; no definite D call. Germline CDR1 reads MNHEY; CDR2 reads SVGAGI. This CDR3 has 15 residues. Between the trimmed V and J ends, which lost 5 bases and 6 bases, there was a span of 19 bases. The CDR3 region is CASSPDSLGASEAFF. DNA for the CDR3: TGTGCCAGCAGTCCGGACTCCTTGGGCGCCTCTGAAGCTTTCTTT.

The rearrangement uses TRBV4-3 and TRBJ2-5; 12 bases are a match to TRBD2. The CDR3 is made up of 19 amino acids. Germline trimming cut 0 bases from V and 2 bases from J; bases unmatched to any gene: 10. Looked up from germline, CDR1 is LGHNA and CDR2 is YSLEER. The CDR3 DNA reads as TGCGCCAGCAGCCAAGATGCCCCACTACTAGCGGGGGGACAAGAGACCCAGTACTTC. Translation gives CASSQDAPLLAGGQETQYF.

CDR3 region: CAISKIGGEETQYF. In DNA form, the CDR3 reads TGTGCCATCAGCAAAATTGGAGGGGAAGAGACCCAGTACTTC. The genes are TRBV10-3 and TRBJ2-5; possible D gene TRBD2, 6 bases. The CDR3 is 14 amino acids. CDR1 and CDR2 from the germline V gene are ENHRY and SYGVKD. V lost 6 bases, J lost 3 bases, and 14 bases lay in between.

The chain employs TRBV6-5 and TRBJ1-2; D not certain. The CDR3 contains 12 residues. CDR1 is MNHEY, CDR2 SVGAGI, per germline. V shed 5 bases and J shed 5 bases, with 9 bases lying between them. The CDR3 loop reads CASSPSGYGYTF. The CDR3, as DNA: TGTGCCAGCAGTCCCTCCGGGTATGGCTACACCTTC.

V and J are TRBV6-1 and TRBJ2-3; 7 positions agree with TRBD2. The CDR3 length is 15 residues. With 5 bases clipped from V and 6 bases from J, the junction kept 11 bases outside the gene matches. CDR1 is MNHNS and CDR2 is SASEGT in the germline V gene. CDR3 sequence: CASSPTSAQGDTQYF. Written as DNA, the CDR3 is TGTGCCAGCAGTCCTACTAGCGCCCAAGGGGATACGCAGTATTTT.

The rearrangement uses TRBV6-5 and TRBJ2-1, with D maybe TRBD2 (6 bases). V was clipped by 4 bases and J by 1 base, with 11 bases between them. The CDR3 sequence is 15 residues long. Germline CDR1 is MNHEY and CDR2 is SVGAGI. The CDR3 loop reads CASSSLAQSYNEQFF. CDR3 coding DNA: TGTGCCAGCAGTTCTCTAGCGCAATCCTACAATGAGCAGTTCTTC.